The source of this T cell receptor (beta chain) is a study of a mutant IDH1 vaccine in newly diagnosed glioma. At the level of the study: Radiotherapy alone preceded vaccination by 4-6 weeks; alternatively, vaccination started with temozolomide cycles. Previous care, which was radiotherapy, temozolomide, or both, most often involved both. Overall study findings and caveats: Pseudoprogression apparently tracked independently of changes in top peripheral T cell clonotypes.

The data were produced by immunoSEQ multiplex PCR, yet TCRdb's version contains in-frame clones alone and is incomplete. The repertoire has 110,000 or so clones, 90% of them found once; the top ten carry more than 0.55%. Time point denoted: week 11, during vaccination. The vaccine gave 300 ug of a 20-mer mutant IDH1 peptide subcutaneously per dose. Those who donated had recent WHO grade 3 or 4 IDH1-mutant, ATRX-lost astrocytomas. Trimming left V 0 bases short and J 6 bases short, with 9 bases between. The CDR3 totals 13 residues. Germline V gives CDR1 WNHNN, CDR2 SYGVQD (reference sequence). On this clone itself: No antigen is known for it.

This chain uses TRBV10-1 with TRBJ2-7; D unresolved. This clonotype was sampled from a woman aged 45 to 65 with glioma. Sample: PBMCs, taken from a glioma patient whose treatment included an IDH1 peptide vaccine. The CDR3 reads CASSESLEGEQYF. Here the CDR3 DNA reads TGCGCCAGCAGTGAGTCGTTAGAAGGCGAGCAGTACTTC.